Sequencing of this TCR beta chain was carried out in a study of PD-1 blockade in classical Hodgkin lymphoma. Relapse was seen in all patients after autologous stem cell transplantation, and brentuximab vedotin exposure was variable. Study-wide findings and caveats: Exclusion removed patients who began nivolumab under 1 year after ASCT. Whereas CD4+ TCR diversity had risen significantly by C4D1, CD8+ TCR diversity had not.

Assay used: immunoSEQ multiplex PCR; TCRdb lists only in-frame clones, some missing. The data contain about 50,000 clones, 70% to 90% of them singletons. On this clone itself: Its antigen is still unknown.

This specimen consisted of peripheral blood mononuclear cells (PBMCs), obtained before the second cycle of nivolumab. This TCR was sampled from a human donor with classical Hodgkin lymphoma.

For the CDR3, the DNA is TGCGCCAGCAGCACAGATGGACAGATGAATGAAGCTTTCTTT. This encodes CASSTDGQMNEAFF. V is TRBV5-1 and J is TRBJ1-1, with D possibly TRBD1 on 6 matching bases. The CDR3 extends over 14 amino acids. Germline V gives CDR1 SGHRS, CDR2 YFSETQ. The V end lost 4 bases, the J end lost 7 bases, and 17 bases lay between the germline ends.